The entry below describes one TCR beta chain. What it recognizes is unknown. The data originate from a study of long-term antiretroviral therapy in people with HIV. Study-wide results and limits: Older ART regimens may have been in use when blood was drawn between about 2004 and 2018. Relative to transplant donor controls, diversity remained lower despite increasing after ART. Unavailable data included ART adherence, viral resistance and therapy changes (switches in treatment). It was observed that HIV repertoires exhibited narrower CDR3 length ranges than controls.

CDR1 and CDR2 from the germline V gene are SGHRS and YFSETQ. CDR3 length: 17 residues. V shed 0 bases and J 4 bases; nucleotides not matched to a gene: 8. The assay, immunoSEQ v3.0, was run at survey level. This table comes from immunoSEQ multiplex PCR, and its TCRdb copy is limited to in-frame clones, with some not included. The data show around 15,000 clones, approximately 83% seen once. This receptor was obtained from a man between 35 and 55 years old with HIV. J is TRBJ1-4 and V is TRBV5-1; 8 positions match TRBD1. This specimen was unsorted PBMCs, taken just before starting antiretroviral therapy. The CDR3 is CASSLARTGLFNEKLFF. CDR3 nucleotides: TGCGCCAGCAGCTTGGCGAGGACAGGGCTCTTTAATGAAAAACTGTTTTTT.